The text below deals with one T cell receptor (beta chain). The data stem from a study of T cell changes during pregnancy in multiple sclerosis. TCRdb keeps only in-frame clones here, not all; method: immunoSEQ multiplex PCR. This repertoire shows approximately 94,000 clones, approximately 92% found once; its top ten account for less than 2%. The receptor's source is a female donor with multiple sclerosis, enrolled in a pregnancy study. Sequencing was performed on peripheral blood, taken after pregnancy.

CDR3 DNA: TGTGCCAGCAGCGAGGGGGGAGGGAGCACTGAAGCTTTCTTT. This codes for CASSEGGGSTEAFF. The V and J genes are TRBV9 and TRBJ1-1; tentative D call: TRBD1 (6 bases). V was pared by 3 bases and J by 4 bases, with 13 bases between. The CDR3 extends over 14 amino acids. Per the germline V gene, CDR1 is SGDLS and CDR2 is YYNGEE.